This TCR beta chain was found in a study of CD8 T cells in ankylosing spondylitis. Findings and caveats of the study: Matched ankylosing spondylitis synovial fluid reportedly contained a significantly enriched population of disease-linked clones.

In germline, CDR1 is KGHDR, CDR2 SFDVKD. The CDR3 is 15 amino acids. Trimming left V 5 bases short and J 0 bases short, with 10 bases between. Each CDR3 protein gets one entry after TCRdb re-called the 5' RACE reads with MiXCR. Of 230,000 or so distinct CDR3 sequences listed, over 15% are singletons. Of note for this clonotype: Its antigen is still unknown.

The sample consisted of blood, either unsorted or a sorted T cell fraction (not recorded which). This clonotype was obtained from a male donor with ankylosing spondylitis or in good health (not recorded which). The chain has TRBV24-1 and TRBJ2-1; D is uncertain. CDR3 DNA sequence: TGTGCCACCAGTGTGGGTTACAGCTCCTACAATGAGCAGTTCTTC. It is translated as CATSVGYSSYNEQFF.